The 31 T cell receptor beta chains given below trace back to one sample, sequenced in a study of T cells in Graves' hyperthyroidism and ophthalmopathy. From RNA transcripts, TCR beta CDR3 regions were amplified. Researchers ran a first-round RT-PCR on the TCR CDR3 using the HTBI primer set. TCRdb itself ran the multiplex PCR reads through MiXCR, one entry per CDR3 protein. In the table there are nearly 600,000 distinct CDR3 sequences, roughly 13% of which are singletons. Source material: blood. These receptors originate from a woman aged 25-40 years with Graves' hyperthyroidism that later progressed to Graves' ophthalmopathy.

This chain joins TRBV19 and TRBJ1-6, with TRBD1 identical over 9 bases. The CDR3 length is 14 residues. CDR1 and CDR2 from the germline V gene are LNHDA and SQIVND (reference sequence). V lost 9 bases, J lost 5 bases, and 5 bases stayed unmatched. The CDR3 nucleotides read TGTGCCAGCCGGGACAGGGAGGATAATTCACCCCTCCACTTT. It specifies CASRDREDNSPLHF.

This clonotype was seen a handful of times. The rearrangement uses TRBV5-4 and TRBJ1-2, with TRBD1 identical over 8 bases. Germline V gives CDR1 SGHNT, CDR2 YYREEE (reference sequence). CDR3 length equals 14 residues. Germline trimming cut 8 bases from V and 3 bases from J; bases unmatched to any gene: 9. The chain's CDR3 is CASKRGQDDYGYTF. The CDR3 nucleotides are TGTGCCAGTAAACGGGGACAGGATGACTATGGCTACACCTTC. Full variable domain (rest looked up from reference TRBV5-4 and TRBJ1-2): ETGVTQSPTHLIKTRGQQVTLRCSSQSGHNTVSWYQQALGQGPQFIFQYYREEENGRGNFPPRFSGLQFPNYSSELNVNALELDDSALYLCASKRGQDDYGYTFGSGTRLTVV.

The sample holds many counts of this clonotype. The chain employs TRBV28 and TRBJ1-6; no clear D gene. The ends were cut back, 3 bases at V and 14 bases at J, with 14 bases in the middle. Per germline, CDR1 MDHEN and CDR2 SYDVKM. The CDR3 is made up of 13 amino acids. In DNA form, the CDR3 reads TGTGCCAGCAGTTTCCAGTTGGGAGCGTCCCTCCACTTT. Protein product: CASSFQLGASLHF.

At least ten counts were recorded for this clonotype. This chain connects TRBV12-3 or TRBV12-4 to TRBJ1-6; tentative D call: TRBD1 (6 bases). CDR3 length equals 14 residues. The germline V and J ends were trimmed by 5 bases and 7 bases, with 12 bases remaining between them. The CDR3 is CASSKDSRNSPLHF. In DNA form, the CDR3 reads TGTGCCAGCAGTAAGGACAGCCGAAATTCACCCCTCCACTTT.

The chain has TRBV19 and TRBJ1-1; D not certain. Germline CDR1 and CDR2: LNHDA and SQIVND (reference sequence). The CDR3 spans 14 residues. Trimming took off 5 bases at V and 1 base at J, with 11 bases between the two ends. This CDR3 is CASSPHASNTEAFF. The DNA for the CDR3 is TGTGCCAGTAGTCCCCATGCGTCGAACACTGAAGCTTTCTTT.

A note on this clonotype: Germline and junction disagree at one end, which may indicate a read error. The chain joins TRBV29-1 to TRBJ1-2; D might be TRBD1 (5 bases). Per germline, CDR1 SQVTM and CDR2 ANQGSEA. The length of the CDR3 is 14 residues. CDR3 protein: CSVAGGGSGYGCTF. In nucleotides, the CDR3 is TGCAGCGTTGCCGGTGGGGGTAGTGGCTATGGCTGCACCTTC.

This clonotype was recorded many times. The rearrangement uses TRBV29-1 and TRBJ2-1, with D perhaps TRBD2 (6 bases). The germline V gene has CDR1 SQVTM and CDR2 ANQGSEA. The CDR3 length is 17 residues. V shed 0 bases and J shed 2 bases, with 17 bases lying between them. CDR3 bases: TGCAGCGTTGAAGATGGCGTCGGGACTGGTGCCTACAATGAGCAGTTCTTC. Protein: CSVEDGVGTGAYNEQFF.

This clonotype showed up just a few times. The chain uses TRBV27 and TRBJ2-7; 12 nucleotides agree with TRBD2. With 8 bases clipped from V and 2 bases from J, the junction kept 10 bases outside the gene matches. CDR3 length: 16 residues. Germline lookup yields CDR1 MNHEY and CDR2 SMNVEV (reference sequence). The CDR3 loop reads CASGGLAGKSPYEQYF. The CDR3 region has the DNA TGTGCCAGCGGCGGACTAGCGGGAAAGTCTCCCTACGAGCAGTACTTC.

This clonotype occurred a few times. The J gene is TRBJ2-2, the V gene TRBV5-6, with D uncertain. The CDR3 is 15 residues long. Trimming took 4 bases from V and 0 from J, leaving 10 bases between them. Germline CDR1 SGHDT, CDR2 YYEEEE. CDR3 protein: CASSPLRANTGELFF. Written as DNA, the CDR3 is TGTGCCAGCAGCCCGCTAAGGGCGAACACCGGGGAGCTGTTTTTT.

Concerning this clonotype: A much larger clonotype is one base distant, so this may be a read error. CDR3 region: CASTLRLAETYNEKFF. The CDR3 DNA reads TGTGCCAGCACCCTCCGACTAGCGGAAACCTACAATGAGAAGTTCTTC. The chain joins TRBV7-8 to TRBJ2-1, with TRBD2 matching over 9 bases. Germline CDR1 and CDR2: SGHVS and FQNEAQ. This CDR3 has 16 amino acids.

The rearrangement uses TRBV29-1 and TRBJ2-1; D is unresolved. V was cut by 4 bases and J by 0 bases, with 10 bases left in between. The germline V gene has CDR1 SQVTM and CDR2 ANQGSEA. The CDR3 length is 14 residues. Here the CDR3 DNA reads TGCAGCGTTGCGTGGCAGAGCTCCTACAATGAGCAGTTCTTC. This gives the protein CSVAWQSSYNEQFF.

The V call is TRBV4-3, the J call TRBJ2-1; TRBD2 is a possible D gene (6 bases). Trimming removed 0 bases at V and 1 base at J, with 16 bases between. The CDR3 sequence is 18 residues long. Per germline, CDR1 LGHNA and CDR2 YSLEER. Written as DNA, the CDR3 is TGCGCCAGCAGCCAAGATTCCGGGGGAGACCCTTCCTACAATGAGCAGTTCTTC. This sequence encodes CASSQDSGGDPSYNEQFF.

The sample holds many counts of this clonotype. The chain employs TRBV12-3 or TRBV12-4 and TRBJ2-7; TRBD2 aligns across 10 bases. This CDR3 has 15 amino acids. Losses at the gene ends were 2 bases for V and 5 bases for J; bases not matched to a gene: 6. For the CDR3, the DNA is TGTGCCAGCAGTTTATTAGCTAGCGGGAGCCACGAGCAGTACTTC. Translating gives CASSLLASGSHEQYF.

The chain carries TRBV5-6 and TRBJ1-2; 7 nucleotides match TRBD1. The junction had 4 bases not matched to a gene; V was cut back by 3 bases and J by 2 bases. The V gene's germline CDR1 is SGHDT and CDR2 YYEEEE. The length of the CDR3 is 14 residues. CDR3 protein: CASSWSTGNYGYTF. The CDR3, as DNA: TGTGCCAGCAGCTGGTCGACAGGGAACTATGGCTACACCTTC. Variable domain in full (rest from reference TRBV5-6 and TRBJ1-2): DAGVTQSPTHLIKTRGQQVTLRCSPKSGHDTVSWYQQALGQGPQFIFQYYEEEERQRGNFPDRFSGHQFPNYSSELNVNALLLGDSALYLCASSWSTGNYGYTFGSGTRLTVV.

This clonotype was picked up many times. The V call is TRBV12-3 or TRBV12-4, the J call TRBJ2-7; D perhaps matches TRBD2 (7 bases). Between the trimmed V and J ends, which lost 6 bases and 3 bases, there was a span of 18 bases. This CDR3 has 15 amino acids. CDR3 in amino acids: CASSPGGGSIYEQYF. CDR3 nucleotide sequence: TGTGCCAGCAGCCCCGGGGGCGGGAGTATCTACGAGCAGTACTTC.

The V and J genes are TRBV24-1 and TRBJ2-3; TRBD2 matches 7 bases. Germline lookup yields CDR1 KGHDR and CDR2 SFDVKD. This CDR3 is 16 amino acids long. V trimming: 3 bases; J trimming: 1 base; junction bases outside the gene matches: 6. The CDR3 region has the DNA TGTGCCACCAGTGATCCAAGCGGGACGGGCACAGATACGCAGTATTTT. It encodes CATSDPSGTGTDTQYF.

In this sample, this clonotype turned up many times. The rearrangement links TRBV28 to TRBJ2-7; the D gene could be TRBD1 or TRBD2 (5 bases each). Germline-derived CDR1 and CDR2 are MDHEN and SYDVKM. The V gene lost 6 bases and the J gene lost 0 bases, with 21 bases spanning the gap. CDR3 length: 17 residues. The chain's CDR3 is CASSYLVGGRSSYEQYF. The CDR3 DNA reads as TGTGCCAGCAGCTACTTGGTTGGGGGTCGGAGCTCCTACGAGCAGTACTTC.

The rearrangement uses TRBV11-2 and TRBJ1-1, with a tentative D call TRBD1 (6 bases). Deletions cut 0 bases from V and 11 bases from J, with 10 bases between. Germline CDR1 is SGHAT and CDR2 is FQNNGV. The CDR3 consists of 12 residues. As DNA, the CDR3 is TGTGCCAGCAGCTTAGAACAGGGAGGCGCTTTCTTT. Residues: CASSLEQGGAFF.

In this sample, this clonotype turned up many times. The chain recombines TRBV20-1 with TRBJ2-7; 7 bases are shared with TRBD2. In germline, CDR1 is DFQATT, CDR2 SNEGSKA (reference sequence). The CDR3 runs to 13 residues. The V segment lost 3 bases and the J segment 4 bases; nucleotides outside the gene matches: 6. CDR3 DNA: TGCAGTGCTAGGGGCGGGGGATGGTACGAGCAGTACTTC. This codes for CSARGGGWYEQYF.

The chain carries TRBV9 and TRBJ2-1; 9 bases match TRBD2. After removal of 2 bases from V and 7 bases from J, the junction contained 7 bases not matched to a gene. CDR1 and CDR2 (germline): SGDLS, YYNGEE. The length of the CDR3 is 15 residues. CDR3 residues: CASSVGGRALNEQFF. As DNA, the CDR3 is TGTGCCAGCAGCGTGGGCGGGAGGGCCCTAAATGAGCAGTTCTTC.

This clonotype has only a few counts. One end of the junction varies from germline; a read error may be responsible. This chain links TRBV7-7 with TRBJ1-4; TRBD1 matches 9 bases. Looked up from germline, CDR1 is SSHAT and CDR2 is FNYEAQ (reference sequence). The CDR3 totals 13 residues. DNA for the CDR3: TGTGCTAGCAGCCGGGACAGGGAGGGAAAACTGTTTTTT. Protein sequence: CASSRDREGKLFF.

About this clonotype itself: At one end, the junction sequence differs from germline, possibly due to a read error. The gene calls are TRBV20-1 and TRBJ1-1, with 9 bases identical to TRBD1. The CDR3 has 16 amino acids. Germline V gene data show CDR1 as DFQATT and CDR2 as SNEGSKA (reference sequence). As DNA, the CDR3 is TGCAGTGCTAGAGACCTTGCCGGGACAGGGAACACTGAAGCTTCCTTT. Amino acids: CSARDLAGTGNTEASF.

The sample holds a few counts of this clonotype. The V and J genes are TRBV5-1 and TRBJ1-2; TRBD1 is a possible D gene (5 bases). The V end was cut by 0 bases, the J end by 8 bases, with 17 bases between. Germline V gene lookup returns CDR1 SGHRS and CDR2 YFSETQ. This CDR3 region has 15 residues. CDR3 DNA: TGCGCCAGCAGCTTGGAGCGTGGTCAGGGCGCGGGCTACACCTTC. Translation: CASSLERGQGAGYTF.

The table lists this clonotype with many counts. The V call is TRBV28, the J call TRBJ2-1, with D possibly being TRBD1 (6 bases). The CDR3 is 12 amino acids. V gave up 3 bases and J gave up 13 bases, with 13 bases separating them. CDR1 and CDR2 (germline): MDHEN, SYDVKM. The CDR3 DNA follows: TGTGCCAGCAGTTTGAAGTTACAGGGCCAGTTCTTC. As protein: CASSLKLQGQFF.

In this sample, this clonotype turned up a few times. The chain carries TRBV5-6 and TRBJ2-5; D is unclear. V shed 4 bases and J shed 2 bases, with 18 bases lying between them. The germline CDR1 and CDR2 sequences are SGHDT and YYEEEE. The CDR3 loop spans 16 amino acids. CDR3 region: CASSIGSPRAQETQYF. In nucleotides, the CDR3 is TGTGCCAGCAGCATAGGATCACCCCGGGCTCAAGAGACCCAGTACTTC.

A few counts support this clonotype. The chain has TRBV6-2 or TRBV6-3 and TRBJ2-7; D is possibly TRBD1 or TRBD2 (5 bases each). CDR1 and CDR2 (germline): MNHEY, SVGEGT. CDR3 length: 13 residues. V lost 8 bases to trimming and J lost 0 bases, with 11 bases between them. CDR3 sequence: CASGDGFSYEQYF. The CDR3 DNA reads TGTGCCAGCGGGGACGGGTTCTCCTACGAGCAGTACTTC.

Notes on this clonotype: Since a much larger clone is just one base distant, this may be a read error. The chain combines TRBV12-3 or TRBV12-4 with TRBJ1-2, with D possibly TRBD1 on 6 matching bases. This CDR3 contains 12 residues. V was shortened by 8 bases and J by 4 bases, with 11 bases between the two germline ends. The CDR3 is CASDMDSYGYTF. The DNA of the CDR3 is TGTGCCAGCGACATGGACAGCTATGGCTACACCTTC.

This clonotype was counted at least ten times. V and J are TRBV3-2 and TRBJ1-2; the table gives TRBD1 as D, unverified against the DNA. TRBV3-2 is a pseudogene locus. The CDR3 runs 15 residues. CDR3 in amino acids: CASSHPDRGKDGYTF. For the CDR3, the DNA is TGTGCCAGCAGCCACCCCGACAGGGGGAAGGATGGCTACACCTTC.

This clonotype turned up a few times. CDR3 nucleotide sequence: TGTGCCAGCAGCAGCAAACAGGGCTTTGAGCAGTTCTTC. Translated: CASSSKQGFEQFF. The chain recombines TRBV12-3 or TRBV12-4 with TRBJ2-1, with a tentative D call TRBD1 (6 bases). The CDR3 has 13 amino acids. Trimming removed 6 bases at V and 9 bases at J, with 15 bases between.

This clonotype was detected ten times or more. The J gene is TRBJ2-2, the V gene TRBV19; no reliable D call. The V gene's germline CDR1 is LNHDA and CDR2 SQIVND (reference sequence). This CDR3 spans 14 amino acids. Trimming removed 3 bases from V and 1 base from J, with 6 bases in between. CDR3 DNA: TGTGCCAGTAGTATTTATAAGAACACCGGGGAGCTGTTTTTT. It translates to CASSIYKNTGELFF.

This clonotype was found many times. The chain couples TRBV28 to TRBJ2-7; 13 bases agree with TRBD2. The CDR3 has 15 residues. Losses at the gene ends were 2 bases for V and 5 bases for J; bases not matched to a gene: 3. The germline V gene has CDR1 MDHEN and CDR2 SYDVKM. The CDR3 here is CASSLRTSGSHEQYF. The DNA of the CDR3 is TGTGCCAGCAGTTTAAGGACTAGCGGGAGCCACGAGCAGTACTTC.